These 21 T cell receptor beta chains originate from one sample sequenced in a study of OX40 agonist ivuxolimab in advanced cancers. The method was immunoSEQ multiplex PCR; TCRdb's version includes in-frame clones alone and lacks a portion of them. This sample carries tens of thousands of clones, around 87% of them seen once, and the ten largest clones take about 6.5%. This specimen consisted of CD4+ or CD8+ T cells sorted from blood, obtained in a trial of the OX40 agonist ivuxolimab. These receptors all come from an adult with an advanced solid tumor such as melanoma, head and neck, liver or kidney cancer.

The chain joins TRBV27 to TRBJ1-1, with 9 bases fitting TRBD1. The ends lost 5 bases at V and 4 bases at J; junction bases unmatched: 2. Germline loops: CDR1 MNHEY, CDR2 SMNVEV (reference sequence). This CDR3 spans 13 amino acids. CDR3 DNA: TGTGCCAGCAGTGTACAGGGGGCCACTGAAGCTTTCTTT. Its translation: CASSVQGATEAFF.

The chain recombines TRBV6-1 with TRBJ1-2; perhaps TRBD1 as D (5 bases). With 0 bases removed from V and 3 bases from J, the gap between germline ends came to 11 bases. CDR3 length: 15 amino acids. Germline values: CDR1 MNHNS, CDR2 SASEGT. The CDR3 DNA is TGTGCCAGCAGTGAAGCAGGGACTACTTACTATGGCTACACCTTC. Its protein product is CASSEAGTTYYGYTF.

The V gene is TRBV7-8, the J gene TRBJ2-1; D call uncertain. Germline V gene lookup returns CDR1 SGHVS and CDR2 FQNEAQ. CDR3 length: 17 amino acids. V gave up 1 base and J gave up 5 bases, with 18 bases separating them. The CDR3 DNA sequence: TGTGCCAGCAGCTTAGGGGCCCGGGCGTTATATAACAATGAGCAGTTCTTC. Encoded protein: CASSLGARALYNNEQFF.

The V call is TRBV7-3, the J call TRBJ1-1, with D tentatively TRBD1 (5 bases). The length of the CDR3 is 16 residues. The V gene lost 2 bases and the J gene lost 1 base, with 14 bases spanning the gap. Germline-derived CDR1 and CDR2 are SGHTA and FQGTGA. The CDR3 loop reads CASSLGAREANTEAFF. The CDR3 DNA follows: TGTGCCAGCAGCTTAGGGGCCAGGGAGGCGAACACTGAAGCTTTCTTT.

V is TRBV19 and J is TRBJ1-1, with TRBD1 matching 7 bases. Trimming took 3 bases from V and 6 from J; bases not matched to a gene: 16. The CDR3 spans 17 residues. Germline V lookup: CDR1 LNHDA, CDR2 SQIVND (reference sequence). The chain's CDR3 is CASSISLFSGGTAEAFF. CDR3 in DNA: TGTGCCAGTAGTATCTCCCTCTTCTCAGGGGGAACGGCTGAAGCTTTCTTT.

V is TRBV7-2 and J is TRBJ2-5; D unclear. The length of the CDR3 is 15 residues. V was pared by 1 base and J by 1 base, with 10 bases between. Germline values: CDR1 SGHTA, CDR2 FQGNSA. CDR3 loop: CASSLGVGSQETQYF. The DNA of the CDR3 is TGTGCCAGCAGCTTAGGGGTGGGCAGCCAAGAGACCCAGTACTTC.

The chain carries TRBV6-1 and TRBJ2-1; 7 bases agree with TRBD1. The CDR3 sequence is 12 residues long. J gave up 8 bases and V 5 bases, and 3 bases lay outside the gene matches. Germline loops: CDR1 MNHNS, CDR2 SASEGT. The DNA for the CDR3 is TGTGCCAGCAGTTTGACAGGGTATGAGCAGTTCTTC. Translation gives CASSLTGYEQFF.

Here the CDR3 reads CASSDSGGGQDTQYF. The CDR3 region has the DNA TGTGCCAGCAGTGACTCAGGGGGGGGCCAAGATACGCAGTATTTT. V gene TRBV6-4 combines with J gene TRBJ2-3, with a possible D match to TRBD2 (7 bases). This CDR3 has 15 amino acids. Germline loops: CDR1 MRHNA, CDR2 SNTAGT. Trimming took off 0 bases at V and 5 bases at J, with 12 bases between the two ends.

The chain employs TRBV10-1 and TRBJ1-1, with D possibly matching TRBD1 (5 bases). CDR3 length equals 18 residues. The germline gives CDR1 WNHNN, CDR2 SYGVQD (reference sequence). V was pared by 10 bases and J by 4 bases, with 31 bases between. The CDR3 protein is CATPGTGEKIVGGTEAFF. The DNA of the CDR3 is TGCGCCACCCCCGGGACGGGGGAAAAGATAGTTGGTGGCACTGAAGCTTTCTTT.

The chain combines TRBV7-6 with TRBJ2-7; possible D gene TRBD1, 6 bases. The CDR3 contains 15 residues. V was clipped by 1 base and J by 1 base, with 11 bases between them. Germline V lookup: CDR1 SGHVS, CDR2 FNYEAQ. The CDR3 bases are TGTGCCAGCAGCTTAGTTTCAGGGGCGTCCTACGAGCAGTACTTC. It codes for CASSLVSGASYEQYF. Filled out from reference TRBV7-6 and TRBJ2-7, the complete variable domain reads GAGVSQSPRYKVTKRGQDVALRCDPISGHVSLYWYRQALGQGPEFLTYFNYEAQQDKSGLPNDRFSAERPEGSISTLTIQRTEQRDSAMYRCASSLVSGASYEQYFGPGTRLTVT.

V is TRBV15 and J is TRBJ2-3, with 13 bases identical to TRBD2. There are 20 residues in the CDR3. The J segment lost 2 bases and the V segment lost 1 base, leaving 12 bases of the junction unmatched. Germline assignment: CDR1 LNHNV and CDR2 YYDKDF (reference sequence). Here the CDR3 DNA reads TGTGCCACCAGCAGAGCTAGACTAGCGGGAGGACTTGGGATCACAGATACGCAGTATTTT. Encoded protein: CATSRARLAGGLGITDTQYF.

This chain links TRBV11-2 with TRBJ2-3; 10 bases agree with TRBD2. J lost 1 base, V lost 7 bases, and 5 bases had no gene match. The CDR3 is made up of 15 amino acids. CDR1 and CDR2 from the germline V gene are SGHAT and FQNNGV. The CDR3 nucleotides read TGTGCCAGCACCCCGGGGACTAGCGGCACAGATACGCAGTATTTT. Its protein product is CASTPGTSGTDTQYF.

The chain carries TRBV19 and TRBJ1-5, with unresolved D. The V and J ends lost 8 bases and 2 bases respectively, with 10 bases between them. This CDR3 spans 13 amino acids. Germline values: CDR1 LNHDA, CDR2 SQIVND (reference sequence). The CDR3 DNA follows: TGTGCCAGTTGCTTTTCTCGCAATCAGCCCCAGCATTTT. It encodes CASCFSRNQPQHF.

This chain links TRBV6-5 with TRBJ1-2; a weak D match, TRBD1 (6 bases). The V end was cut by 2 bases, the J end by 7 bases, with 14 bases between. Germline-derived CDR1 and CDR2 are MNHEY and SVGAGI. The CDR3 is 14 residues long. The CDR3 bases are TGTGCCAGCAGTTACCGTACAGGGCTCCCTGGCTACACCTTC. Translating it yields CASSYRTGLPGYTF.

This chain links TRBV2 with TRBJ1-1; TRBD1 is a possible D gene (5 bases). The V gene lost 0 bases and the J gene lost 1 base, with 6 bases spanning the gap. Germline V gives CDR1 SNHLY, CDR2 FYNNEI. This CDR3 is 14 amino acids long. The CDR3 DNA is TGTGCCAGCAGTGAAGCGGGGGAGAACACTGAAGCTTTCTTT. It yields the protein CASSEAGENTEAFF.

This chain links TRBV14 with TRBJ2-7, with 7 bases aligning to TRBD2. V lost 4 bases, J lost 5 bases, and 17 bases stayed unmatched. The germline gives CDR1 SGHDN, CDR2 FVKESK. The CDR3 is 17 residues long. The CDR3 spells CASSLFGAGVAFHEQYF. The CDR3 DNA follows: TGTGCCAGCAGCCTGTTTGGGGCGGGAGTGGCCTTCCACGAGCAGTACTTC.

CDR3 protein: CAWSVGGAEEFF. DNA for the CDR3: TGTGCCTGGAGTGTAGGGGGGGCCGAGGAGTTCTTC. The V call is TRBV30, the J call TRBJ2-1, with a weak D call TRBD2 (7 bases). Germline V CDR1 and CDR2: GTSNPN, SVGIG (reference sequence). V lost 0 bases, J lost 14 bases, and 14 bases lay in between. The CDR3 consists of 12 residues.

The chain is built from TRBV27 and TRBJ1-1; possibly TRBD1 for D (5 bases). Germline V gene sequence: CDR1 MNHEY, CDR2 SMNVEV (reference sequence). CDR3 length equals 19 residues. The V gene lost 1 base and the J gene lost 5 bases, with 26 bases spanning the gap. For the CDR3, the DNA is TGTGCCAGCAGTTTATACGGACGGGACCTGCACCAGGCGAAAACTGAAGCTTTCTTT. This sequence encodes CASSLYGRDLHQAKTEAFF.

CDR3 coding DNA: TGCTTAATAACAGGCTCCTACGAGCAGTACTTC. Protein: CLITGSYEQYF. This chain uses TRBV20-1 with TRBJ2-7; D is perhaps TRBD1 (5 bases). Per the germline V gene, CDR1 is DFQATT and CDR2 is SNEGSKA (reference sequence). The CDR3 has 11 amino acids.

The chain employs TRBV4-3 and TRBJ1-6; 7 bases map to TRBD1. Trimming took 1 base from V and 7 from J; bases not matched to a gene: 10. This CDR3 region has 17 residues. Per germline, CDR1 LGHNA and CDR2 YSLEER. The CDR3 reads CASSQGLTGTVNSPLHF. CDR3 sequence (DNA): TGCGCCAGCAGCCAAGGCCTCACCGGGACAGTAAATTCACCCCTCCACTTT.

The rearrangement links TRBV9 to TRBJ2-7; D may be TRBD1 (5 bases). CDR1 and CDR2 from the germline V gene are SGDLS and YYNGEE. The V and J ends lost 3 bases and 5 bases respectively, with 12 bases between them. This CDR3 comprises 13 residues. CDR3 in DNA: TGTGCCAGCAGCGCCGGACATGCCAACGAGCAGTACTTC. This translates into CASSAGHANEQYF.